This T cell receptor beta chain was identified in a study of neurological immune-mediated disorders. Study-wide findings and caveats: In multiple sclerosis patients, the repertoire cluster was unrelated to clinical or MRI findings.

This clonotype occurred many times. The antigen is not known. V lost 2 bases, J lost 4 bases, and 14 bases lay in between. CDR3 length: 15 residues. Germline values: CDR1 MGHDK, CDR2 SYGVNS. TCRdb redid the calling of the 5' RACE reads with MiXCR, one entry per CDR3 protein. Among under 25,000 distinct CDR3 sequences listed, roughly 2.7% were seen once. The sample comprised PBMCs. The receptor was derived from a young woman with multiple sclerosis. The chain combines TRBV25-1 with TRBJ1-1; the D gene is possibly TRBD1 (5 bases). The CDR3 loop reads CASSETRGESTEAFF. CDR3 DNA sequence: TGTGCCAGCAGTGAAACACGAGGGGAAAGCACTGAAGCTTTCTTT.